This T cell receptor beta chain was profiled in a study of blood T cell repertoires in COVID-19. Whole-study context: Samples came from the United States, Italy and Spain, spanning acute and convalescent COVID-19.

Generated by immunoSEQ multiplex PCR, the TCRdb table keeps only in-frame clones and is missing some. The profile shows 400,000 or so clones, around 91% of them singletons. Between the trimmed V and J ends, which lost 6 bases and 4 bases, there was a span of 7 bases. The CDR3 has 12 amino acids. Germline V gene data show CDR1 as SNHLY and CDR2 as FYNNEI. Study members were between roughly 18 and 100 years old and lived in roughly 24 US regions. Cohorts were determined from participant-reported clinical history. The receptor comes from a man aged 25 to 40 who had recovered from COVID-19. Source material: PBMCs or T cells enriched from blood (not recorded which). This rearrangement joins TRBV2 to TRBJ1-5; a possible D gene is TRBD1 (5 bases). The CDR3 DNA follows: TGTGCCAGCAGGCAGGGAAATCAGCCCCAGCATTTT. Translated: CASRQGNQPQHF.